This T cell receptor beta chain was recovered during a study of cytomegalovirus exposure and HLA in healthy donors. Whole-study context: Unique TCRs numbering about 85 million, obtained from HLA-typed donors, made up an early data release. Study observations and caveats: In a later analysis, HLA-associated TCR beta chains were more clonally expanded than equally common others.

On this clone itself: Its specificity is not known.

A multiplex PCR was run with 60 Vbeta primers and 13 Jbeta primers. Sequencing was performed with immunoSEQ multiplex PCR; in TCRdb, only in-frame clones are kept and a portion is missing. The sample has about 200,000 clones. Specimen: PBMCs. The TCR originated in a boy younger than 18 in good health and CMV-seronegative.

The CDR3 nucleotides read TGTGCCGAAGGACAGCCGAGTTTCTATGGCTACACCTTC. This translates into CAEGQPSFYGYTF. This chain uses TRBV11-3 with TRBJ1-2; possible D gene TRBD1, 6 bases. Germline-derived CDR1 and CDR2 are SGHNT and YENEEA. V dropped 11 bases and J dropped 4 bases, with 17 bases sitting between them. The CDR3 has 13 amino acids.